The next 31 T cell receptor beta chains were all read from a single sample in a study of shared clonotypes between healthy human individuals. Clones were sequenced by immunoSEQ multiplex PCR, and TCRdb holds only the in-frame ones, with some missing. The sample gives fewer than 850,000 clones, around 96% of which show up once; about 0.25% is in the top ten. Terminally differentiated effector memory CD45RA+ cells were left out of the naive CD8 fraction, which was CD45RO-negative and positively selected for CCR7. Sequencing was performed on naive CD8+ T cells sorted from blood. Receptors were obtained from a man aged 25-45 years in good health.

V is TRBV2 and J is TRBJ1-1; D remains unclear. The CDR3 totals 15 residues. V was shortened by 3 bases and J by 0 bases, with 11 bases between the two germline ends. CDR1 and CDR2 (germline): SNHLY, FYNNEI. CDR3 protein: CASSDPATMNTEAFF. The CDR3 DNA is TGTGCCAGCAGTGATCCGGCAACAATGAACACTGAAGCTTTCTTT. Together with reference TRBV2 and TRBJ1-1, the CDR3 gives the full variable domain: EPEVTQTPSHQVTQMGQEVILRCVPISNHLYFYWYRQILGQKVEFLVSFYNNEISEKSEIFDDQFSVERPDGSNFTLKIRSTKLEDSAMYFCASSDPATMNTEAFFGQGTRLTVV.

In nucleotides, the CDR3 is TGTGCCAGCAGTAATGTATATGAGCAGTTCTTC. It translates to CASSNVYEQFF. This chain connects TRBV6-5 to TRBJ2-1; D uncertain. Between the trimmed V and J ends, which lost 5 bases and 8 bases, there was a span of 7 bases. CDR1 is MNHEY and CDR2 is SVGAGI in the germline V gene. There are 11 residues in the CDR3.

This chain joins TRBV29-1 and TRBJ2-7, with D possibly being TRBD1 or TRBD2 (6 bases each). Germline V gene lookup returns CDR1 SQVTM and CDR2 ANQGSEA. The CDR3 spans 15 residues. V gave up 1 base and J gave up 3 bases, with 16 bases separating them. CDR3 in amino acids: CSVEGGQGGIYEQYF. The CDR3 coding sequence is TGCAGCGTTGAAGGGGGGCAGGGAGGAATCTACGAGCAGTACTTC.

The chain combines TRBV27 with TRBJ2-1; 11 nucleotides align to TRBD2. From germline, CDR1 is MNHEY and CDR2 SMNVEV (reference sequence). Unmatched junction bases numbered 9, after V lost 6 bases and J lost 2 bases. CDR3 size: 17 residues. CDR3 bases: TGTGCCAGCAGGTGGGGGCTAGCGGGAGGAACCTACAATGAGCAGTTCTTC. Translating it yields CASRWGLAGGTYNEQFF.

On this clone itself: Other DNA sequences in the sample encode the same CDR3. This sequence joins TRBV9 and TRBJ2-7; possibly TRBD2 for D (5 bases). CDR1 and CDR2 (germline): SGDLS, YYNGEE. V was pared by 0 bases and J by 3 bases, with 10 bases between. The CDR3 is made up of 14 amino acids. The CDR3 here is CASSVGGSGYEQYF. CDR3 sequence (DNA): TGTGCCAGCAGCGTAGGAGGGAGTGGCTACGAGCAGTACTTC.

The chain employs TRBV7-2 and TRBJ1-1, with 8 bases matching TRBD1. This CDR3 comprises 14 residues. Germline V CDR1 and CDR2: SGHTA, FQGNSA. V was clipped by 3 bases and J by 6 bases; unmatched bases: 6. This CDR3 reads CASSLRPTGAEAFF. The CDR3 nucleotides read TGTGCCAGCAGCTTGCGACCGACAGGGGCTGAAGCTTTCTTT.

The chain couples TRBV7-7 to TRBJ2-2; the D is unclear. Germline CDR1 is SSHAT and CDR2 is FNYEAQ (reference sequence). The CDR3 runs 15 residues. Trimming shortened V by 6 bases and J by 1 base, and 12 bases separated the two germline ends. The CDR3 loop is CASSPEYRNTGELFF. The CDR3 DNA sequence: TGTGCCAGCAGTCCAGAGTACAGGAACACCGGGGAGCTGTTTTTT.

The chain is built from TRBV6-1 and TRBJ2-7; 11 bases align to TRBD1. The V gene's germline CDR1 is MNHNS and CDR2 SASEGT. V was pared by 6 bases and J by 6 bases, with 4 bases of the junction left unmatched. CDR3 length: 13 amino acids. For the CDR3, the DNA is TGTGCCAGCAGCGCGGACAGGGGGCGCGAGCAGTACTTC. Translated, it gives CASSADRGREQYF.

This chain links TRBV27 with TRBJ2-7; D may be TRBD1 (6 bases). The CDR3 totals 13 residues. The V gene lost 3 bases and the J gene lost 5 bases, with 11 bases spanning the gap. Germline loops: CDR1 MNHEY, CDR2 SMNVEV (reference sequence). CDR3 bases: TGTGCCAGCAGTTTTTCAGGGGTCAACGAGCAGTACTTC. This encodes CASSFSGVNEQYF.

This chain connects TRBV4-1 to TRBJ2-6; possibly TRBD2 for D (5 bases). Trimming took off 3 bases at V and 4 bases at J, with 16 bases between the two ends. The CDR3 sequence is 17 residues long. Germline lookup yields CDR1 MGHRA and CDR2 YSYEKL. The chain's CDR3 is CASSQYPGSGGANVLTF. In DNA, the CDR3 is TGCGCCAGCAGCCAGTATCCGGGTTCGGGAGGGGCCAACGTCCTGACTTTC.

The chain recombines TRBV9 with TRBJ2-3; perhaps D is TRBD1 or TRBD2 (5 bases each). The germline gives CDR1 SGDLS, CDR2 YYNGEE. The V and J ends lost 4 bases and 0 bases respectively, with 15 bases between them. The CDR3 loop spans 16 amino acids. The CDR3 spells CASSPLTGTSTDTQYF. The CDR3 region has the DNA TGTGCCAGCAGCCCCCTGACCGGGACCAGCACAGATACGCAGTATTTT.

The CDR3 DNA is TGTGCCAGCAGCTTAGGACTAGCGGACAGCGGAGAGACCCAGTACTTC. It yields the protein CASSLGLADSGETQYF. This chain links TRBV11-2 with TRBJ2-5; TRBD2 aligns across 9 bases. The CDR3 has 16 residues. V lost 1 base, J lost 4 bases, and 7 bases stayed unmatched. The V gene's germline CDR1 is SGHAT and CDR2 FQNNGV.

The count of this clone is one. The chain has TRBV29-1 and TRBJ2-5; D is ambiguous. CDR1 SQVTM and CDR2 ANQGSEA come from the germline V gene. The CDR3 contains 14 residues. Trimming left V 1 base short and J 2 bases short, with 11 bases between. The CDR3 protein is CSVEVTYEQETQYF. The DNA of the CDR3 is TGCAGCGTTGAAGTCACCTACGAGCAAGAGACCCAGTACTTC.

The chain employs TRBV29-1 and TRBJ2-3; TRBD2 is a possible D gene (6 bases). V was pared by 4 bases and J by 5 bases, with 16 bases between. The V gene's germline CDR1 is SQVTM and CDR2 ANQGSEA. The CDR3 extends over 14 amino acids. The DNA of the CDR3 is TGCAGCGTTGGTGGCGGGATGGGGCAAGATACGCAGTATTTT. Protein: CSVGGGMGQDTQYF.

CDR3 nucleotide sequence: TGCGCCAGCAGCCAAGGAGGTAGCGGGAGATCGTACAATGAGCAGTTCTTC. Translation gives CASSQGGSGRSYNEQFF. V is TRBV4-1 and J is TRBJ2-1, with 9 positions matching TRBD2. Germline trimming cut 1 base from V and 4 bases from J; bases unmatched to any gene: 8. The CDR3 runs to 17 residues. Germline V gene data show CDR1 as MGHRA and CDR2 as YSYEKL.

The rearrangement uses TRBV9 and TRBJ2-1; D unclear. V was cut by 5 bases and J by 6 bases, with 15 bases left in between. Germline V gives CDR1 SGDLS, CDR2 YYNGEE. This CDR3 has 14 amino acids. The CDR3 loop reads CASSPPLDGNEQFF. The CDR3 nucleotides are TGTGCCAGCAGTCCTCCCCTCGACGGCAATGAGCAGTTCTTC.

The chain combines TRBV5-1 with TRBJ2-3; 9 bases map to TRBD2. The germline gives CDR1 SGHRS, CDR2 YFSETQ. The CDR3 length is 15 residues. The J segment lost 2 bases and the V segment lost 5 bases, leaving 6 bases of the junction unmatched. Here the CDR3 reads CASREAGGHTDTQYF. Here the CDR3 DNA reads TGCGCCAGCAGGGAAGCGGGAGGCCACACAGATACGCAGTATTTT.

The V and J genes are TRBV6-1 and TRBJ2-7; a weak D match, TRBD1 (6 bases). Germline V gene lookup returns CDR1 MNHNS and CDR2 SASEGT. The CDR3 is made up of 14 amino acids. The germline V and J ends were trimmed by 3 bases and 3 bases, with 12 bases remaining between them. DNA for the CDR3: TGTGCCAGCAGTGAGTTGGGACAAATCTACGAGCAGTACTTC. Amino acid sequence: CASSELGQIYEQYF.

The rearrangement uses TRBV19 and TRBJ1-5; 7 bases match TRBD1. CDR1 and CDR2 (germline): LNHDA, SQIVND (reference sequence). CDR3 size: 15 residues. V was clipped by 7 bases and J by 3 bases; unmatched bases: 9. The CDR3: CASTTTGYFNQPQHF. The CDR3 DNA is TGTGCCAGTACCACGACAGGGTATTTCAATCAGCCCCAGCATTTT.

The chain has TRBV14 and TRBJ2-7, with unresolved D. Germline V gene lookup returns CDR1 SGHDN and CDR2 FVKESK. The CDR3 is 12 residues long. The V gene lost 1 base and the J gene lost 4 bases, with 5 bases spanning the gap. Here the CDR3 DNA reads TGTGCCAGCAGCCAAGTTAAGTACGAGCAGTACTTC. Residues: CASSQVKYEQYF.

The chain uses TRBV27 and TRBJ2-5; tentatively, D is TRBD1 (5 bases). Germline V gives CDR1 MNHEY, CDR2 SMNVEV (reference sequence). CDR3 size: 12 residues. The V gene lost 5 bases and the J gene lost 4 bases, with 8 bases spanning the gap. For the CDR3, the DNA is TGTGCCAGCAGTAGGGGCTCAGAGACCCAGTACTTC. This codes for CASSRGSETQYF.

The rearrangement joins TRBV7-9 to TRBJ2-1; a possible D gene is TRBD1 (6 bases). CDR3 size: 14 residues. Deletions cut 1 base from V and 9 bases from J, with 13 bases between. Germline CDR1 SEHNR, CDR2 FQNEAQ (reference sequence). The CDR3 here is CASSLGGGSFEQFF. CDR3 DNA sequence: TGTGCCAGCAGCTTAGGAGGGGGTAGTTTTGAGCAGTTCTTC.

This chain connects TRBV11-2 to TRBJ2-1; TRBD1 agrees at 10 bases. Germline trimming cut 1 base from V and 1 base from J; bases unmatched to any gene: 1. The CDR3 loop spans 16 amino acids. Per the germline V gene, CDR1 is SGHAT and CDR2 is FQNNGV. The CDR3 region is CASSLGTGGSYNEQFF. Written as DNA, the CDR3 is TGTGCCAGCAGCTTAGGGACAGGGGGATCCTACAATGAGCAGTTCTTC. The whole variable domain, filled in from reference TRBV11-2 and TRBJ2-1, reads EAGVAQSPRYKIIEKRQSVAFWCNPISGHATLYWYQQILGQGPKLLIQFQNNGVVDDSQLPKDRFSAERLKGVDSTLKIQPAKLEDSAVYLCASSLGTGGSYNEQFFGPGTRLTVL.

This chain joins TRBV9 and TRBJ2-1; tentatively, D is TRBD1 (6 bases). The germline V and J ends were trimmed by 0 bases and 2 bases, with 9 bases remaining between them. The CDR3 covers 15 residues. The V gene's germline CDR1 is SGDLS and CDR2 YYNGEE. In nucleotides, the CDR3 is TGTGCCAGCAGCGTAGGCAGGGGCCCCTACAATGAGCAGTTCTTC. It specifies CASSVGRGPYNEQFF.

The gene calls are TRBV10-3 and TRBJ2-1; 15 bases map to TRBD2. The V and J ends lost 6 bases and 6 bases, in that order; junction bases with no gene match: 3. CDR3 length: 15 amino acids. Germline-derived CDR1 and CDR2 are ENHRY and SYGVKD. This CDR3 reads CAISSGLAGGNEQFF. CDR3 nucleotides: TGTGCCATCAGCTCGGGACTAGCGGGAGGCAATGAGCAGTTCTTC.

V and J are TRBV7-8 and TRBJ2-7, with D possibly TRBD2 on 5 matching bases. Germline CDR1 SGHVS, CDR2 FQNEAQ. V lost 5 bases and J 0 bases, leaving 17 bases between the germline ends. The CDR3 loop spans 16 amino acids. CDR3 in amino acids: CASSPLEEVVSYEQYF. For the CDR3, the DNA is TGTGCCAGCAGCCCACTCGAGGAGGTAGTCTCCTACGAGCAGTACTTC.

The chain couples TRBV11-2 to TRBJ2-2; 14 nucleotides agree with TRBD2. Germline-derived CDR1 and CDR2 are SGHAT and FQNNGV. After removal of 5 bases from V and 6 bases from J, the junction contained 5 bases not matched to a gene. CDR3 size: 16 residues. CDR3: CASSHWTSGRPGELFF. The CDR3 DNA reads as TGTGCCAGCAGCCATTGGACTAGCGGGAGGCCCGGGGAGCTGTTTTTT.

This CDR3 reads CASSLASGRVNEQYF. The CDR3 region has the DNA TGTGCCAGCAGCTTAGCTAGCGGGAGAGTCAACGAGCAGTACTTC. The chain uses TRBV7-2 and TRBJ2-7; 9 bases are shared with TRBD2. Germline V lookup: CDR1 SGHTA, CDR2 FQGNSA. Trimming cost V 0 bases and J 5 bases; bases outside gene matches: 5. The CDR3 contains 15 residues.

The chain joins TRBV4-3 to TRBJ1-5, with TRBD1 as a possible D gene (5 bases). Germline CDR1 is LGHNA and CDR2 is YSLEER. V dropped 0 bases and J dropped 5 bases, with 14 bases sitting between them. The length of the CDR3 is 16 residues. CDR3 protein: CASSQDRAGGDQPQHF. DNA of the CDR3: TGCGCCAGCAGCCAAGATAGGGCCGGAGGGGATCAGCCCCAGCATTTT.

The chain carries TRBV11-2 and TRBJ2-7; D not certain. Germline V gene data show CDR1 as SGHAT and CDR2 as FQNNGV. The V end lost 3 bases, the J end lost 3 bases, and 6 bases lay between the germline ends. CDR3 length: 12 residues. The CDR3, as DNA: TGTGCCAGCAGCTTTGGGATCTACGAGCAGTACTTC. Its protein is CASSFGIYEQYF.

In regard to this clone: At the DNA level, this CDR3 is encoded by other sequences in the same sample as well. The chain employs TRBV29-1 and TRBJ2-7; D might be TRBD2 (5 bases). Deletions cut 2 bases from V and 3 bases from J, with 11 bases between. The CDR3 is 13 residues long. Germline V gives CDR1 SQVTM, CDR2 ANQGSEA. DNA of the CDR3: TGCAGCGTTGAATTCGGGGAGAGCTACGAGCAGTACTTC. Residues: CSVEFGESYEQYF.